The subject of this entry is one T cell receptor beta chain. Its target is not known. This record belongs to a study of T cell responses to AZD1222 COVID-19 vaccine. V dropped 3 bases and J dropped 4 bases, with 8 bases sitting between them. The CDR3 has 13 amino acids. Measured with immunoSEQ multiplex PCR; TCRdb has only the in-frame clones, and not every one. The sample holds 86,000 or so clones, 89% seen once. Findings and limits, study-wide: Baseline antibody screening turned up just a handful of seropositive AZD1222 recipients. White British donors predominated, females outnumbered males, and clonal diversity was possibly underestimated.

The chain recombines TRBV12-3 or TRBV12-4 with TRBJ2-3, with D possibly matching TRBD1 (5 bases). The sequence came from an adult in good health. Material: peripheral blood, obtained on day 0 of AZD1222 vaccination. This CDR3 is CASSFVGPDTQYF. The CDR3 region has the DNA TGTGCCAGCAGTTTTGTGGGGCCAGATACGCAGTATTTT.